This T cell receptor beta chain was documented in a study of T cell changes during pregnancy in multiple sclerosis. Per the germline V gene, CDR1 is SEHNR and CDR2 is FQNEAQ (reference sequence). The V segment lost 1 base and the J segment 6 bases; nucleotides outside the gene matches: 6. The CDR3 loop spans 15 amino acids. Measured with immunoSEQ multiplex PCR; TCRdb has only the in-frame clones, and not every one. Of fewer than 15,000 clones in the sample, roughly 90% were seen once. Here the sequenced sample was CD8+ T cells from peripheral blood mononuclear cells, taken after pregnancy. This TCR came from a female donor in good health, enrolled as a control in a pregnancy study. The V and J genes are TRBV7-9 and TRBJ2-7; the match to TRBD1 covers 10 bases. As DNA, the CDR3 is TGTGCCAGCAGCTTAGGACAGGGGGCCACCTTCGAGCAGTACTTC. Protein sequence: CASSLGQGATFEQYF.